The source of this T cell receptor beta chain is a study of blood T cell repertoires in COVID-19. Whole-study context: Acute and convalescent COVID-19 samples came from the United States, Italy and Spain.

Measured with immunoSEQ multiplex PCR; TCRdb has only the in-frame clones, and not every one. The profile shows roughly 48,000 clones, approximately 80% of them singletons. CDR3 size: 15 residues. V gave up 2 bases and J gave up 3 bases; unmatched junction bases: 4. Germline loops: CDR1 SEHNR, CDR2 FQNEAQ (reference sequence). The chain uses TRBV7-9 and TRBJ2-3; 8 positions match TRBD2. Sequences were obtained from peripheral blood. This clonotype was sampled from a human donor with active or convalescent COVID-19. The donor label of this sample is uncertain. The CDR3 region has the DNA TGTGCCAGCAGCTTAAGTAGCGGGACGACAGATACGCAGTATTTT. Translation gives CASSLSSGTTDTQYF.